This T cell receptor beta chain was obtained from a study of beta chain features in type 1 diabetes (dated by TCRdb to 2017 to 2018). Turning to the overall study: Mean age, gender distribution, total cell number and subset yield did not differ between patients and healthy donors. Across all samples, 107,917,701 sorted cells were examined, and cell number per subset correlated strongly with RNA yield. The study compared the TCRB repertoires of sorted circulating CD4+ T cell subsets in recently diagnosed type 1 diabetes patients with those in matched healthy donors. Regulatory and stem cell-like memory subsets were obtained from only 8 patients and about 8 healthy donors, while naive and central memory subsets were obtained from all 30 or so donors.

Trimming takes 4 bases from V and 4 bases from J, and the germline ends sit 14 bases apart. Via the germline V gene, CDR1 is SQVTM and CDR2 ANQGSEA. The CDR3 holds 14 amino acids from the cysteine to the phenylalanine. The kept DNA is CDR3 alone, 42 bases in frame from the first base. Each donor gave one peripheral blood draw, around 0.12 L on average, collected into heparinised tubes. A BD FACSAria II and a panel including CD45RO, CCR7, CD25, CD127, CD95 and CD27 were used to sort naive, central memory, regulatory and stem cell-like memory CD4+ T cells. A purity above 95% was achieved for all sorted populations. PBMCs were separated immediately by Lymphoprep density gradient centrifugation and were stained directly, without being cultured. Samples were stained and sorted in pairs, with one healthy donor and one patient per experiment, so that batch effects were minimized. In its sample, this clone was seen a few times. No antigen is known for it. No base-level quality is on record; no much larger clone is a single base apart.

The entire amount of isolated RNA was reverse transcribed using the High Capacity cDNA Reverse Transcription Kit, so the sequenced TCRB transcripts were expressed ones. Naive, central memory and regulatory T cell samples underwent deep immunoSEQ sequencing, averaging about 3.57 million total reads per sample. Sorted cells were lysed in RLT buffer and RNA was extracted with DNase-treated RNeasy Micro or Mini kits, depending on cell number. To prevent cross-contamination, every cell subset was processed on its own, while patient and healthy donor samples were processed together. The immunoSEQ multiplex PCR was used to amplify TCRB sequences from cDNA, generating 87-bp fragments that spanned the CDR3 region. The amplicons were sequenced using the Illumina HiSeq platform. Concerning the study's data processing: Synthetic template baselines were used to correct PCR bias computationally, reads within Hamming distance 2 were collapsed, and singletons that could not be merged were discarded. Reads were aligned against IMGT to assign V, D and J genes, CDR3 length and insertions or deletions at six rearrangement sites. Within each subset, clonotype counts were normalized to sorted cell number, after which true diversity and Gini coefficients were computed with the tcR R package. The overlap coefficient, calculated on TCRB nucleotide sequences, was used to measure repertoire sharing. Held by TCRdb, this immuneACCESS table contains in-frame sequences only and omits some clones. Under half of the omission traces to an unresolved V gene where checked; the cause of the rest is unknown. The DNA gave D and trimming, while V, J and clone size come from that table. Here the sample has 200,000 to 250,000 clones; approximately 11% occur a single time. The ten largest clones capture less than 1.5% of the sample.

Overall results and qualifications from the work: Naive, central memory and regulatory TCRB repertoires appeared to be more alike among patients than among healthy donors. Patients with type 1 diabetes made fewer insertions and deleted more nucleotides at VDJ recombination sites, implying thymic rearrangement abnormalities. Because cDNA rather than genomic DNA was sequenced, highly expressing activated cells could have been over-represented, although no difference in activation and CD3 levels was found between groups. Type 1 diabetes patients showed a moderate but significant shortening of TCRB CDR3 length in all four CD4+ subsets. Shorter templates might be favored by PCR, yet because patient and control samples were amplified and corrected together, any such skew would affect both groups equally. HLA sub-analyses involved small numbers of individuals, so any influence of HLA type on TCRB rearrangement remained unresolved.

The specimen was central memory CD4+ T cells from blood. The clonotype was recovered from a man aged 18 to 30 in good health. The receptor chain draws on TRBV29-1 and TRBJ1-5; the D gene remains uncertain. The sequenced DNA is TGCAGCGTTGGGACCCGGGATAATAATCAGCCCCAGCATTTT. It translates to CSVGTRDNNQPQHF.